Presented here are 32 T cell receptor beta chains from one specimen sequenced in a study of OX40 agonist ivuxolimab in advanced cancers. Profiled with immunoSEQ multiplex PCR; TCRdb holds only in-frame clones, not every one. In the table there are more than 75,000 clones, approximately 89% of which are singletons. This specimen consisted of CD4+ or CD8+ T cells sorted from blood, obtained in a trial of the OX40 agonist ivuxolimab. These receptors were taken from an adult with an advanced solid tumor such as melanoma, head and neck, liver or kidney cancer.

V is TRBV5-1 and J is TRBJ2-3; TRBD2 matches 7 bases. Germline V gene sequence: CDR1 SGHRS, CDR2 YFSETQ. J was trimmed by 6 bases and V by 4 bases; bases with no gene match: 11. This CDR3 region has 15 residues. In DNA form, the CDR3 reads TGCGCCAGCAGCCGGTCGGATGTGGGGGGGGATACGCAGTATTTT. Translating gives CASSRSDVGGDTQYF.

In its sample, this clone was seen a few times. Other DNA sequences within the sample encode an identical CDR3. The V call is TRBV4-3, the J call TRBJ2-2; possible D gene TRBD2, 5 bases. This CDR3 is built from 13 residues. Trimming took 0 bases from V and 7 from J, leaving 6 bases between them. CDR1 and CDR2 from the germline V gene are LGHNA and YSLEER. The CDR3 DNA sequence: TGCGCCAGCAGCCAAGATCGGGGCGGGGAGCTGTTTTTT. It is translated as CASSQDRGGELFF.

The gene calls are TRBV5-6 and TRBJ2-6; D is perhaps TRBD1 (6 bases). The CDR3 contains 15 residues. The germline V and J ends were trimmed by 1 base and 1 base, with 6 bases remaining between them. From germline, CDR1 is SGHDT and CDR2 YYEEEE. The CDR3 coding sequence is TGTGCCAGCAGCTTGCAGGGGTCTGGGGCCAACGTCCTGACTTTC. Translated, it gives CASSLQGSGANVLTF.

This sequence joins TRBV19 and TRBJ2-5; 7 positions agree with TRBD2. This CDR3 contains 13 residues. In germline, CDR1 is LNHDA, CDR2 SQIVND (reference sequence). V lost 6 bases to trimming and J lost 4 bases; unmatched junction nucleotides: 5. This CDR3 reads CASSESGGETQYF. CDR3 nucleotide sequence: TGTGCCAGTAGCGAATCGGGGGGAGAGACCCAGTACTTC.

The chain couples TRBV18 to TRBJ2-2; maybe TRBD1 (5 bases). Germline-derived CDR1 and CDR2 are KGHSH and LQKENI. The CDR3 is made up of 16 amino acids. Trimming stripped 3 bases from V and 4 bases from J, with 15 bases between. CDR3 sequence: CASSPDKFQVTGELFF. The CDR3 DNA follows: TGTGCCAGCTCACCGGACAAATTTCAGGTCACCGGGGAGCTGTTTTTT.

The V call is TRBV6-6, the J call TRBJ2-2, with a possible D match to TRBD1 (7 bases). Trimming removed 6 bases from V and 2 bases from J, with 13 bases in between. This CDR3 is 15 amino acids long. Germline V gives CDR1 MNHNY, CDR2 SVGAGI (reference sequence). This CDR3 reads CASRGGTDNTGELFF. In DNA, the CDR3 is TGTGCCAGCAGAGGGGGGACAGACAACACCGGGGAGCTGTTTTTT.

The rearrangement uses TRBV19 and TRBJ1-1; no reliable D call. The CDR3 is 16 amino acids. The germline V gene encodes CDR1 LNHDA and CDR2 SQIVND (reference sequence). V lost 7 bases, J lost 0 bases, and 18 bases lay in between. The CDR3 sequence: CASKWAPQGMNTEAFF. The CDR3 DNA follows: TGTGCCAGTAAGTGGGCCCCACAAGGAATGAACACTGAAGCTTTCTTT.

The V and J genes are TRBV7-2 and TRBJ2-7; a weak D match, TRBD1 (5 bases). This CDR3 is built from 16 residues. The germline V and J ends were trimmed by 4 bases and 0 bases, with 16 bases remaining between them. Germline V gene lookup returns CDR1 SGHTA and CDR2 FQGNSA. Written as DNA, the CDR3 is TGTGCCAGCAGCTCGAGCCTCGTAAGGGGCTCCTACGAGCAGTACTTC. The encoded protein is CASSSSLVRGSYEQYF.

The J gene is TRBJ2-1, the V gene TRBV14; possibly TRBD2 for D (5 bases). From germline, CDR1 is SGHDN and CDR2 FVKESK. The CDR3 spans 19 residues. V was clipped by 0 bases and J by 6 bases, with 24 bases between them. The CDR3 nucleotides read TGTGCCAGCAGCCAAGATTTTGCGTCGTCGGGAACTCTAGGCAATGAGCAGTTCTTC. Encoded protein: CASSQDFASSGTLGNEQFF.

The chain has TRBV7-9 and TRBJ2-4; D possibly corresponds to TRBD1 (5 bases). In germline, CDR1 is SEHNR, CDR2 FQNEAQ (reference sequence). The CDR3 consists of 15 residues. Trimming left V 1 base short and J 13 bases short, with 20 bases between. The chain's CDR3 is CASSLVLRGHGHQYF. In DNA, the CDR3 is TGTGCCAGCAGCTTAGTGTTAAGGGGTCATGGACACCAGTACTTC.

This chain uses TRBV7-3 with TRBJ2-7, with 7 bases aligning to TRBD2. V was clipped by 3 bases and J by 2 bases; unmatched bases: 4. CDR1 and CDR2 from the germline V gene are SGHTA and FQGTGA. The CDR3 spans 14 residues. CDR3: CASSFKAGAYEQYF. The CDR3 bases are TGTGCCAGCAGCTTTAAGGCGGGAGCCTACGAGCAGTACTTC.

This chain links TRBV27 with TRBJ2-1, with a possible D match to TRBD1 (7 bases). Trimming removed 4 bases at V and 9 bases at J, with 10 bases between. Looked up from germline, CDR1 is MNHEY and CDR2 is SMNVEV (reference sequence). The CDR3 length is 12 residues. CDR3 protein: CASSSQGGEQFF. CDR3 DNA sequence: TGTGCCAGCAGTTCCCAGGGGGGTGAGCAGTTCTTC.

The rearrangement joins TRBV7-9 to TRBJ2-1; TRBD2 agrees at 13 bases. The V gene's germline CDR1 is SEHNR and CDR2 FQNEAQ (reference sequence). The CDR3 consists of 17 residues. The V gene end was trimmed by 2 bases and the J gene end by 9 bases; junction bases not matched to a gene: 10. The CDR3 region has the DNA TGTGCCAGCAGCTTAACCAGTACTAGCGGGAGGGGTACTGAGCAGTTCTTC. Encoded protein: CASSLTSTSGRGTEQFF.

V gene TRBV11-2 combines with J gene TRBJ1-5, with TRBD1 matching 8 bases. The CDR3 loop spans 15 amino acids. Germline values: CDR1 SGHAT, CDR2 FQNNGV. The V and J ends lost 4 bases and 6 bases, in that order; junction bases with no gene match: 8. The CDR3 DNA reads as TGTGCCAGCAGCTCCCTGACAGGGGTAGGTCAGCCCCAGCATTTT. As protein: CASSSLTGVGQPQHF. The full variable domain, completed using reference TRBV11-2 and TRBJ1-5, is EAGVAQSPRYKIIEKRQSVAFWCNPISGHATLYWYQQILGQGPKLLIQFQNNGVVDDSQLPKDRFSAERLKGVDSTLKIQPAKLEDSAVYLCASSSLTGVGQPQHFGDGTRLSIL.

V gene TRBV11-2 combines with J gene TRBJ2-2, with 10 positions matching TRBD1. The CDR3 length is 15 residues. Germline V gene data show CDR1 as SGHAT and CDR2 as FQNNGV. V lost 5 bases to trimming and J lost 4 bases; unmatched junction nucleotides: 4. The CDR3: CASSPRTGGTGELFF. The CDR3 DNA follows: TGTGCCAGCAGCCCCCGGACAGGGGGCACCGGGGAGCTGTTTTTT.

V and J are TRBV28 and TRBJ2-7; D is perhaps TRBD1 (6 bases). Germline CDR1 and CDR2: MDHEN and SYDVKM. The length of the CDR3 is 12 residues. V was shortened by 5 bases and J by 7 bases, with 12 bases between the two germline ends. CDR3 amino acids: CASSAQGREQYV. In nucleotides, the CDR3 is TGTGCCAGCAGTGCACAGGGCCGGGAGCAGTACGTC.

The chain is built from TRBV5-4 and TRBJ2-7; 8 bases align to TRBD1. This CDR3 is built from 14 residues. V lost 4 bases, J lost 0 bases, and 3 bases stayed unmatched. Germline V gene lookup returns CDR1 SGHNT and CDR2 YYREEE (reference sequence). This chain's CDR3 is CASSRGQDSYEQYF. As DNA, the CDR3 is TGTGCCAGCAGCCGGGGACAGGACTCCTACGAGCAGTACTTC.

V gene TRBV7-9 combines with J gene TRBJ1-1; D is unclear. CDR1 SEHNR and CDR2 FQNEAQ come from the germline V gene (reference sequence). V shed 2 bases and J shed 1 base, with 17 bases lying between them. The CDR3 is 17 amino acids. The CDR3 sequence is CASSLNPSARSNTEAFF. CDR3 nucleotides: TGTGCCAGCAGCTTAAACCCGAGCGCAAGATCGAACACTGAAGCTTTCTTT.

The rearrangement links TRBV6-5 to TRBJ2-7, with D uncertain. Trimming cost V 6 bases and J 2 bases, with 14 bases left between them. From germline, CDR1 is MNHEY and CDR2 SVGAGI. This CDR3 has 14 amino acids. The CDR3 region is CASSQFRVPYEQYF. In DNA form, the CDR3 reads TGTGCCAGCAGCCAGTTTAGGGTGCCCTACGAGCAGTACTTC.

In its sample, this clone was seen once. The chain employs TRBV4-1 and TRBJ1-3, with D uncertain. Germline CDR1 reads MGHRA; CDR2 reads YSYEKL. The CDR3 length is 14 residues. Trimming removed 3 bases from V and 4 bases from J, with 10 bases in between. The CDR3 spells CASSHPPPGNTIYF. CDR3 nucleotide sequence: TGCGCCAGCAGCCATCCGCCACCCGGAAACACCATATATTTT.

J is TRBJ2-5 and V is TRBV19; 8 bases align to TRBD1. CDR1 and CDR2 from the germline V gene are LNHDA and SQIVND (reference sequence). This CDR3 is 21 amino acids long. J lost 3 bases, V lost 0 bases, and 21 bases had no gene match. CDR3 DNA sequence: TGTGCCAGTAGTATAGATCTCCAAGGACAGGGACCCCGGTCCGGTAAAGAGACCCAGTACTTC. Protein sequence: CASSIDLQGQGPRSGKETQYF. Complete variable domain (other parts from reference TRBV19 and TRBJ2-5): DGGITQSPKYLFRKEGQNVTLSCEQNLNHDAMYWYRQDPGQGLRLIYYSQIVNDFQKGDIAEGYSVSREKKESFPLTVTSAQKNPTAFYLCASSIDLQGQGPRSGKETQYFGPGTRLLVL.

The chain has TRBV6-6 and TRBJ2-7; D remains ambiguous. The CDR3 runs to 13 residues. Germline V gene data show CDR1 as MNHNY and CDR2 as SVGAGI (reference sequence). Trimming stripped 0 bases from V and 2 bases from J, with 5 bases between. The CDR3 loop reads CASSYSPTYEQYV. The CDR3 DNA follows: TGTGCCAGCAGTTACTCACCTACCTACGAGCAGTACGTC.

This clone occurred once. The J gene is TRBJ1-1, the V gene TRBV29-1, with D possibly being TRBD1 (6 bases). Trimming cost V 7 bases and J 1 base, with 13 bases left between them. The germline V gene encodes CDR1 SQVTM and CDR2 ANQGSEA. The CDR3 spans 13 residues. The DNA for the CDR3 is TGCAGCGCACCGACAGGTACGAACACTGAAGCTTTCTTT. Translating it yields CSAPTGTNTEAFF.

The V call is TRBV4-1, the J call TRBJ2-5; D is tentatively TRBD1 or TRBD2 (6 bases each). This CDR3 contains 16 residues. Trimming left V 0 bases short and J 1 base short, with 12 bases between. Germline V lookup: CDR1 MGHRA, CDR2 YSYEKL. CDR3 region: CASSQDLSGAQETQYF. CDR3 DNA sequence: TGCGCCAGCAGCCAAGATCTTTCGGGGGCCCAAGAGACCCAGTACTTC.

The chain employs TRBV2 and TRBJ1-1; tentative D call: TRBD1 (5 bases). Trimming took off 4 bases at V and 1 base at J, with 10 bases between the two ends. Looked up from germline, CDR1 is SNHLY and CDR2 is FYNNEI. This CDR3 region has 14 residues. CDR3 DNA: TGTGCCAGCAGTGTTCAGGGAGGGAACACTGAAGCTTTCTTT. This translates into CASSVQGGNTEAFF.

V and J are TRBV30 and TRBJ2-7; 7 nucleotides match TRBD2. CDR3 length equals 14 residues. From germline, CDR1 is GTSNPN and CDR2 SVGIG (reference sequence). Trimming removed 6 bases from V and 5 bases from J; junction bases left unmatched: 13. The CDR3 DNA follows: TGTGCCTGTTTCCTTGCTAGCGGTATCAACGAGCAGTACTTC. This gives the protein CACFLASGINEQYF.

The chain couples TRBV27 to TRBJ2-1; 11 positions match TRBD2. The CDR3 spans 16 residues. V trimming: 5 bases; J trimming: 8 bases; junction bases outside the gene matches: 11. CDR1 MNHEY and CDR2 SMNVEV come from the germline V gene (reference sequence). CDR3 nucleotides: TGTGCCAGCAGTGTTCTAGTTAGCGGGAGGGGTGATGAGCAGTTCTTC. It is translated as CASSVLVSGRGDEQFF.

This clone has just one count. The chain has TRBV4-2 and TRBJ2-3; 10 positions match TRBD2. This CDR3 has 18 residues. Per germline, CDR1 LGHNA and CDR2 YNFKEQ. J lost 4 bases, V lost 4 bases, and 14 bases had no gene match. CDR3: CASSRLKESGGAADTQYF. The CDR3 nucleotides read TGTGCCAGCAGCCGCCTCAAGGAGAGCGGGGGGGCAGCAGATACGCAGTATTTT.

This sequence joins TRBV2 and TRBJ2-5, with TRBD1 as a possible D gene (5 bases). The length of the CDR3 is 12 residues. The germline V and J ends were trimmed by 6 bases and 2 bases, with 7 bases remaining between them. CDR1 and CDR2 from the germline V gene are SNHLY and FYNNEI. CDR3 sequence reads: CASRGRQETQYF. In DNA form, the CDR3 reads TGTGCCAGCAGGGGGCGTCAAGAGACCCAGTACTTC.

This clone showed up many times. The CDR3 is CSDFPGTEAFF. The CDR3, as DNA: TGCAGCGACTTTCCGGGGACTGAAGCTTTCTTT. The rearrangement uses TRBV29-1 and TRBJ1-1; D unresolved. CDR1 and CDR2 (germline): SQVTM, ANQGSEA. Trimming cost V 7 bases and J 5 bases, with 11 bases left between them. The CDR3 has 11 residues.

The gene calls are TRBV7-3 and TRBJ2-5; the match to TRBD2 covers 10 bases. The germline CDR1 and CDR2 sequences are SGHTA and FQGTGA. The V gene end was trimmed by 5 bases and the J gene end by 4 bases; junction bases not matched to a gene: 4. The CDR3 has 14 amino acids. The CDR3 region has the DNA TGTGCCAGCAGCGAACTAGCGGGGTTAGAGACCCAGTACTTC. Translating it yields CASSELAGLETQYF.

CDR3 region: CASSGSTEKLFF. The CDR3 region has the DNA TGTGCCAGCAGCGGTTCGACGGAAAAACTGTTTTTT. The V call is TRBV6-5, the J call TRBJ1-4; no reliable D call. Germline V gene data show CDR1 as MNHEY and CDR2 as SVGAGI. The V end was cut by 6 bases, the J end by 8 bases, with 10 bases between. The CDR3 length is 12 residues.